This T cell receptor beta chain is from a study of radiotherapy plus CTLA-4 blockade in lung cancer. It was focal radiation plus CTLA-4 blockade with ipilimumab that patients with chemo-refractory metastatic non-small-cell lung cancer received. The CDR3 sequence is 14 residues long. Germline values: CDR1 SGHNT, CDR2 YYREEE (reference sequence). Trimming left V 4 bases short and J 4 bases short, with 14 bases between. Whole-study findings and limits: Radiotherapy plus ipilimumab was followed by expansion in blood of tumor-derived TCR clones.

Concerning this clone: The target antigen is unknown.

The table came from immunoSEQ multiplex PCR; TCRdb's copy has only in-frame clones and leaves some out. The sample yields 100,000 to 150,000 clones, approximately 90% seen once. The chain joins TRBV5-4 to TRBJ1-1; D remains unclear. The sequenced sample was peripheral blood, obtained from a patient treated with radiotherapy plus ipilimumab. This TCR was recovered from a human donor with non-small cell lung cancer that progressed on radiotherapy plus ipilimumab. The DNA for the CDR3 is TGTGCCAGCAGCAGGCGGGGTGCCGGCACTGAAGCTTTCTTT. This translates into CASSRRGAGTEAFF.